The 20 T cell receptor beta chains presented below share a single source sample, sequenced in a study of T-cell memory formation after mild COVID-19. TCRdb reprocessed the 5' RACE reads with MiXCR, giving one entry per CDR3 protein. The repertoire holds 350,000 to 400,000 distinct CDR3 sequences, approximately 21% seen once, with under 15% in the top ten. Specimen: PBMCs or a T cell subset sorted from them (not recorded which). Every receptor here comes from an adult woman who had mild COVID-19 (a few samples of this study predate the infection). Cell type and time point are not known.

The rearrangement uses TRBV7-9 and TRBJ2-1, with unresolved D. V dropped 0 bases and J dropped 9 bases, with 9 bases sitting between them. The CDR3 is made up of 13 amino acids. The germline V gene encodes CDR1 SEHNR and CDR2 FQNEAQ (reference sequence). The chain's CDR3 is CASSLAPGREQFF. For the CDR3, the DNA is TGTGCCAGCAGCTTAGCGCCCGGGCGTGAGCAGTTCTTC.

This clonotype has only a few counts. The V and J genes are TRBV7-2 and TRBJ2-4; D remains unclear. V lost 5 bases to trimming and J lost 0 bases, with 17 bases between them. Germline V CDR1 and CDR2: SGHTA, FQGNSA. The CDR3 is 17 residues long. The CDR3 coding sequence is TGTGCCAGCAGCACACAACCCACCGGTCTAGCCAAAAACATTCAGTACTTC. Translation gives CASSTQPTGLAKNIQYF. Drawing the rest from reference TRBV7-2 and TRBJ2-4, the complete variable domain is GAGVSQSPSNKVTEKGKDVELRCDPISGHTALYWYRQSLGQGLEFLIYFQGNSAPDKSGLPSDRFSAERTGGSVSTLTIQRTQQEDSAVYLCASSTQPTGLAKNIQYFGAGTRLSVL.

This clonotype has only a few counts. This chain connects TRBV10-3 to TRBJ2-7, with TRBD1 identical over 9 bases. Germline lookup yields CDR1 ENHRY and CDR2 SYGVKD. The CDR3 loop spans 14 amino acids. J was trimmed by 6 bases and V by 6 bases; bases with no gene match: 9. CDR3 coding DNA: TGTGCCATCAGGGGAGGGGACAGGGAACTCGAGCAGTACTTC. Its protein is CAIRGGDRELEQYF.

V usage is TRBV11-2 and J usage is TRBJ2-5, with 9 bases identical to TRBD1. The CDR3 has 13 residues. Germline V gene sequence: CDR1 SGHAT, CDR2 FQNNGV. V shed 7 bases and J 9 bases; nucleotides not matched to a gene: 9. In DNA form, the CDR3 reads TGTGCCAGCACCCCGGGACAGGGACGGGCCCAGTACTTC. Its translation is CASTPGQGRAQYF.

The V gene is TRBV2, the J gene TRBJ1-2, with 8 bases identical to TRBD1. Germline V gene lookup returns CDR1 SNHLY and CDR2 FYNNEI. There are 14 residues in the CDR3. After removal of 7 bases from V and 4 bases from J, the junction contained 8 bases not matched to a gene. CDR3 amino acids: CASTGTGPSYGYTF. The CDR3 bases are TGTGCCAGCACCGGGACAGGACCTAGCTATGGCTACACCTTC. Looking up the rest from reference TRBV2 and TRBJ1-2 gives the full variable domain: EPEVTQTPSHQVTQMGQEVILRCVPISNHLYFYWYRQILGQKVEFLVSFYNNEISEKSEIFDDQFSVERPDGSNFTLKIRSTKLEDSAMYFCASTGTGPSYGYTFGSGTRLTVV.

The rearrangement joins TRBV5-4 to TRBJ2-2, with D tentatively TRBD2 (6 bases). The CDR3 sequence is 16 residues long. Between the trimmed V and J ends, which lost 2 bases and 5 bases, there was a span of 16 bases. Germline values: CDR1 SGHNT, CDR2 YYREEE (reference sequence). The CDR3 loop is CASSLVYGRGTGELFF. The CDR3 bases are TGTGCCAGCAGCTTAGTGTACGGGAGAGGGACCGGGGAGCTGTTTTTT.

The V call is TRBV7-2, the J call TRBJ2-1; no clear D. In germline, CDR1 is SGHTA, CDR2 FQGNSA. The CDR3 extends over 13 amino acids. Trimming took off 2 bases at V and 5 bases at J, with 7 bases between the two ends. The CDR3 nucleotides read TGTGCCAGCAGCTTATTGTCGGACAATGAGCAGTTCTTC. Translation: CASSLLSDNEQFF. The full variable domain, rest sourced from reference TRBV7-2 and TRBJ2-1, is GAGVSQSPSNKVTEKGKDVELRCDPISGHTALYWYRQSLGQGLEFLIYFQGNSAPDKSGLPSDRFSAERTGGSVSTLTIQRTQQEDSAVYLCASSLLSDNEQFFGPGTRLTVL.

The CDR3, as DNA: TGCGCCAGCAGCTTGTCAGCAAGGAACACCGGGGAGCTGTTTTTT. Translated: CASSLSARNTGELFF. The V call is TRBV5-1, the J call TRBJ2-2; D call uncertain. The CDR3 runs to 15 residues. V dropped 1 base and J dropped 1 base, with 8 bases sitting between them. Germline V gene lookup returns CDR1 SGHRS and CDR2 YFSETQ.

This chain uses TRBV7-3 with TRBJ2-5; TRBD1 aligns across 8 bases. The CDR3 is 15 residues long. Germline V gene data show CDR1 as SGHTA and CDR2 as FQGTGA. Trimming removed 3 bases from V and 0 bases from J; junction bases left unmatched: 3. CDR3 amino acids: CASSLTGVYQETQYF. The CDR3 DNA reads as TGTGCCAGCAGCTTGACAGGGGTGTACCAAGAGACCCAGTACTTC.

This chain joins TRBV2 and TRBJ2-5, with 7 bases lining up with TRBD1. The germline V gene has CDR1 SNHLY and CDR2 FYNNEI. V lost 4 bases to trimming and J lost 2 bases; unmatched junction nucleotides: 4. The CDR3 contains 14 residues. Here the CDR3 DNA reads TGTGCCAGCAGTGGGGACAGCACTCAAGAGACCCAGTACTTC. It is translated as CASSGDSTQETQYF.

CDR3 sequence reads: CASSPGTGGIGSSYEQYF. Written as DNA, the CDR3 is TGTGCCAGCAGCCCCGGGACAGGGGGAATTGGGAGCTCCTACGAGCAGTACTTC. This chain links TRBV7-9 with TRBJ2-7, with TRBD1 identical over 11 bases. Germline-derived CDR1 and CDR2 are SEHNR and FQNEAQ (reference sequence). The CDR3 contains 18 residues. Losses at the gene ends were 5 bases for V and 0 bases for J; bases not matched to a gene: 12.

The chain combines TRBV5-4 with TRBJ2-5; TRBD2 is a possible D gene (6 bases). The CDR3 consists of 13 residues. CDR1 and CDR2 (germline): SGHNT, YYREEE (reference sequence). V was cut by 1 base and J by 5 bases, with 9 bases left in between. The DNA of the CDR3 is TGTGCCAGCAGCTTGACTAGCTCGGAGACCCAGTACTTC. Amino acid sequence: CASSLTSSETQYF.

This clonotype has only a few counts. This chain uses TRBV6-5 with TRBJ2-3; tentative D call: TRBD2 (6 bases). CDR3 size: 13 residues. Trimming removed 1 base at V and 6 bases at J, with 8 bases between. Germline lookup yields CDR1 MNHEY and CDR2 SVGAGI. Here the CDR3 reads CASSYLSGDTQYF. The CDR3 coding sequence is TGTGCCAGCAGTTACTTGAGCGGGGATACGCAGTATTTT.

The J gene is TRBJ2-1, the V gene TRBV6-5; 15 bases align to TRBD2. The CDR3 runs to 18 residues. Per the germline V gene, CDR1 is MNHEY and CDR2 is SVGAGI. V was pared by 0 bases and J by 7 bases, with 7 bases of the junction left unmatched. The CDR3: CASSYSWTSGRASNEQFF. CDR3 DNA: TGTGCCAGCAGTTACTCCTGGACTAGCGGGAGGGCCTCTAATGAGCAGTTCTTC.

This clonotype was found many times. The chain links TRBV7-2 to TRBJ2-1; the D is unclear. Trimming pared 2 bases from V and 6 bases from J, leaving 11 bases between. The length of the CDR3 is 14 residues. Looked up from germline, CDR1 is SGHTA and CDR2 is FQGNSA. CDR3 coding DNA: TGTGCCAGCAGCTTAAGCTTTGGTGGCAATGAGCAGTTCTTC. It codes for CASSLSFGGNEQFF.

This clonotype has more than one count but fewer than ten. The CDR3: CASSFSGSGAEGQYF. The CDR3, as DNA: TGTGCCAGCAGCTTTAGCGGGAGCGGCGCAGAAGGGCAGTACTTC. The chain combines TRBV13 with TRBJ2-7; 9 nucleotides line up with TRBD2. The junction had 12 bases not matched to a gene; V was cut back by 3 bases and J by 9 bases. The CDR3 has 15 residues. The germline gives CDR1 PRHDT, CDR2 FYEKMQ (reference sequence).

The chain has TRBV29-1 and TRBJ1-4, with a tentative D call TRBD1 (5 bases). Germline V CDR1 and CDR2: SQVTM, ANQGSEA. The CDR3 loop spans 13 amino acids. Trimming took 6 bases from V and 5 from J, leaving 13 bases between them. The CDR3 is CSVERGSNEKLFF. For the CDR3, the DNA is TGCAGCGTCGAACGGGGCTCGAATGAAAAACTGTTTTTT.

V usage is TRBV6-5 and J usage is TRBJ1-4; D not resolved. The CDR3 is made up of 14 amino acids. Germline CDR1 reads MNHEY; CDR2 reads SVGAGI. V dropped 0 bases and J dropped 5 bases, with 7 bases sitting between them. This CDR3 is CASSYSGGNEKLFF. CDR3 coding DNA: TGTGCCAGCAGTTACTCCGGCGGGAATGAAAAACTGTTTTTT.

This sequence joins TRBV11-2 and TRBJ2-4, with TRBD1 identical over 9 bases. Germline V gene lookup returns CDR1 SGHAT and CDR2 FQNNGV. Trimming took 5 bases from V and 8 from J; bases not matched to a gene: 13. The CDR3 consists of 16 residues. This CDR3 reads CASSPWGQGKGDIQYF. In nucleotides, the CDR3 is TGTGCCAGCAGCCCGTGGGGACAGGGCAAGGGGGACATTCAGTACTTC.

This chain links TRBV14 with TRBJ1-1, with D perhaps matching TRBD1 (6 bases). The germline V gene has CDR1 SGHDN and CDR2 FVKESK. V was shortened by 3 bases and J by 10 bases, with 15 bases between the two germline ends. This CDR3 spans 13 amino acids. The CDR3: CASSQTFGGRAFF. CDR3 coding DNA: TGTGCCAGCAGCCAGACGTTCGGGGGGCGAGCTTTCTTT.